This TCR beta chain was captured in a study of cytomegalovirus exposure and HLA in healthy donors. It was with 60 Vbeta and 13 Jbeta primers that the PCR ran. Assay used: immunoSEQ multiplex PCR; TCRdb lists only in-frame clones, some missing. This sample has over 150,000 clones; approximately 81% occur once, and the top ten carry 1%. A remark on this clone: Its antigen remains unknown.

Overall study findings and caveats: The study found most TCR sequences rare, yet found some public TCRs in many donors.

The CDR3 totals 16 residues. The V gene's germline CDR1 is SGHDT and CDR2 YYEEEE. V dropped 3 bases and J dropped 4 bases, with 20 bases sitting between them. This chain connects TRBV5-6 to TRBJ2-7, with D perhaps matching TRBD2 (6 bases). The sample comprised PBMCs. This receptor was obtained from a boy aged 2-9 years in good health and CMV-seronegative. The CDR3 region is CASSWGGPRGAYEQYF. CDR3 coding DNA: TGTGCCAGCAGCTGGGGAGGACCCCGAGGTGCGTACGAGCAGTACTTC.